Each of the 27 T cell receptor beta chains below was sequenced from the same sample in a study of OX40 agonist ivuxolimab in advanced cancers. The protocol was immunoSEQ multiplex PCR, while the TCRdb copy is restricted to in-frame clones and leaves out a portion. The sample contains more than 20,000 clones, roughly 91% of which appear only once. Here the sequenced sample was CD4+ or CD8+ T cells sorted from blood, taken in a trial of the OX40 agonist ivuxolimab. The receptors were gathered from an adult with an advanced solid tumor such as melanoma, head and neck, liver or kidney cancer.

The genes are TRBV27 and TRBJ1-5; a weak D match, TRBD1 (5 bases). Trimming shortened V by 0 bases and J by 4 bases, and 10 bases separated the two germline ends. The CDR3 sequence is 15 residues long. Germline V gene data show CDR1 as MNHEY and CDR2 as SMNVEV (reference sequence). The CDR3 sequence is CASSLSRGTNQPQHF. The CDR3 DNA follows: TGTGCCAGCAGTTTATCTCGAGGGACGAATCAGCCCCAGCATTTT.

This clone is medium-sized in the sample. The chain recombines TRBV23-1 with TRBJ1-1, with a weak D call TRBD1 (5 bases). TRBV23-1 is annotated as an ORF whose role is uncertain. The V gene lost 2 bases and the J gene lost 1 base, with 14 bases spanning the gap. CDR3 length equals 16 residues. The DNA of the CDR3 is TGCGCCAGCAGTCAACAGACGGCGACAGCGAACACTGAAGCTTTCTTT. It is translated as CASSQQTATANTEAFF.

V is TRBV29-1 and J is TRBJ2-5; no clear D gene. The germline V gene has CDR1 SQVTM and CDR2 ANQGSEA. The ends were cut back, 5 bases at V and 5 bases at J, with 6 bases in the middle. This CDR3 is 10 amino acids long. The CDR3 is CSVIWETQYF. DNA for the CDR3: TGCAGCGTTATATGGGAGACCCAGTACTTC.

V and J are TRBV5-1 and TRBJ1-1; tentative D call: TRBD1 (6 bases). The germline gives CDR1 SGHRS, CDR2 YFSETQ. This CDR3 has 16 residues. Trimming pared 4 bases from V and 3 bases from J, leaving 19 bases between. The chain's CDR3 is CASSTRQAGRDTEAFF. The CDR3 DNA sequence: TGCGCCAGCAGCACCAGACAGGCCGGGAGGGACACTGAAGCTTTCTTT.

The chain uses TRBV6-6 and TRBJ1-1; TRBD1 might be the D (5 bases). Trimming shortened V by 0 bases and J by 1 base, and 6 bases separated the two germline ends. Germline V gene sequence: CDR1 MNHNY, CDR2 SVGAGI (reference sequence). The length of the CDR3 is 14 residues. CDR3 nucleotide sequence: TGTGCCAGCAGTTACTCGGGGGAGAACACTGAAGCTTTCTTT. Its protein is CASSYSGENTEAFF.

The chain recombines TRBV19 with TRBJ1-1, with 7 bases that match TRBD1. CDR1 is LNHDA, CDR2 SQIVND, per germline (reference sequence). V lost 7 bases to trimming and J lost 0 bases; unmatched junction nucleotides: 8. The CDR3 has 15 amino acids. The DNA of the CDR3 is TGTGCCAGTAAAGATGTGAGGGGGCTGAACACTGAAGCTTTCTTT. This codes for CASKDVRGLNTEAFF.

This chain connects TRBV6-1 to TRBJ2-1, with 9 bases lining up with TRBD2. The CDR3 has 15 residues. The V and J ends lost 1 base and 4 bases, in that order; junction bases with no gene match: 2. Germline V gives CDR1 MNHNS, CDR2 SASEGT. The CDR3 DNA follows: TGTGCCAGCAGTGAAGGCGGGGGGGGTTACAATGAGCAGTTCTTC. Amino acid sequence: CASSEGGGGYNEQFF.

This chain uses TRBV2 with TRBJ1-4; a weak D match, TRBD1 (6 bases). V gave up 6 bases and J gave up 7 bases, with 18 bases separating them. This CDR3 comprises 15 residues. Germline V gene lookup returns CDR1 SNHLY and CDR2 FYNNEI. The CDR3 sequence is CASRLRGSSVEKLFF. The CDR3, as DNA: TGTGCCAGCAGGCTCAGGGGCTCGTCGGTTGAAAAACTGTTTTTT. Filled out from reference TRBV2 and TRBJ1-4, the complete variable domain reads EPEVTQTPSHQVTQMGQEVILRCVPISNHLYFYWYRQILGQKVEFLVSFYNNEISEKSEIFDDQFSVERPDGSNFTLKIRSTKLEDSAMYFCASRLRGSSVEKLFFGSGTQLSVL.

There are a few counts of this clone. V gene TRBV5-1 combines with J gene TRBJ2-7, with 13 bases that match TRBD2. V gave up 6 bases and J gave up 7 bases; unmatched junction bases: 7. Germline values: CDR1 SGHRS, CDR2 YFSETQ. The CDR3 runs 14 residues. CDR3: CASTTSGGAVEQYF. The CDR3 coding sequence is TGCGCCAGCACAACTAGCGGGGGGGCCGTAGAGCAGTACTTC. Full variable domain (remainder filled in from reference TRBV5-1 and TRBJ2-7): KAGVTQTPRYLIKTRGQQVTLSCSPISGHRSVSWYQQTPGQGLQFLFEYFSETQRNKGNFPGRFSGRQFSNSRSEMNVSTLELGDSALYLCASTTSGGAVEQYFGPGTRLTVT.

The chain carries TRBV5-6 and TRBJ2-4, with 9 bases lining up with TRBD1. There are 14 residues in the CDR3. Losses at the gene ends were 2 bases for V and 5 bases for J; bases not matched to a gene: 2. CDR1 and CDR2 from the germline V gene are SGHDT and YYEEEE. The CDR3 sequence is CASSLQGAENIQYF. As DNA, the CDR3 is TGTGCCAGCAGCTTACAGGGGGCGGAAAACATTCAGTACTTC. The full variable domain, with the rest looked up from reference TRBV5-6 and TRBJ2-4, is DAGVTQSPTHLIKTRGQQVTLRCSPKSGHDTVSWYQQALGQGPQFIFQYYEEEERQRGNFPDRFSGHQFPNYSSELNVNALLLGDSALYLCASSLQGAENIQYFGAGTRLSVL.

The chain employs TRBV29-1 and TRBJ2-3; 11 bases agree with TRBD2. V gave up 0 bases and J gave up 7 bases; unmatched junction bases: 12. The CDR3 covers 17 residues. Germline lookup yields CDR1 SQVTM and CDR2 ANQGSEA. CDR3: CSVEDMNSGRAWYTQYF. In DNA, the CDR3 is TGCAGCGTTGAAGATATGAATAGCGGGAGGGCCTGGTATACGCAGTATTTT.

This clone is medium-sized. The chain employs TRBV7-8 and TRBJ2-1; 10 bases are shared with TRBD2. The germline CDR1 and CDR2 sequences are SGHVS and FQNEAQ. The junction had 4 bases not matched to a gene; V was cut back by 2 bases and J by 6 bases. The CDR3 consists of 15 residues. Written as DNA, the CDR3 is TGTGCCAGCAGCTTATTTACTAGCGGGACCAATGAGCAGTTCTTC. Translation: CASSLFTSGTNEQFF.

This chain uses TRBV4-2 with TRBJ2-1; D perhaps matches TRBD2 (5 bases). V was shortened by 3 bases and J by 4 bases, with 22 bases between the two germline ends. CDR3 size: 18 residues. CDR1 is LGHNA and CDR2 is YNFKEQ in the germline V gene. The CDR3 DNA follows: TGTGCCAGCAGCCAGCCGTCGGAAGGCAGCGGAGATTACAATGAGCAGTTCTTC. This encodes CASSQPSEGSGDYNEQFF.

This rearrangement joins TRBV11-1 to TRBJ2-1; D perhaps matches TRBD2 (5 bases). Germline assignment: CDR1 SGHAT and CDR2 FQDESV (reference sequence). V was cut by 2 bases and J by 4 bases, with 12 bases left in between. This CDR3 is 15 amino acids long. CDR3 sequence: CASSLREGYYNEQFF. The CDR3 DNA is TGTGCCAGCAGCTTACGGGAAGGGTATTACAATGAGCAGTTCTTC.

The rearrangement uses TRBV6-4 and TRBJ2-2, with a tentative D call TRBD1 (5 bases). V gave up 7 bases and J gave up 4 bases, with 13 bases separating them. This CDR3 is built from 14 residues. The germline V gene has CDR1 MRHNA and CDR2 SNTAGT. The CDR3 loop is CASKKGPGTGELFF. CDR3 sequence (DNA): TGTGCCAGCAAAAAGGGGCCGGGCACCGGGGAGCTGTTTTTT.

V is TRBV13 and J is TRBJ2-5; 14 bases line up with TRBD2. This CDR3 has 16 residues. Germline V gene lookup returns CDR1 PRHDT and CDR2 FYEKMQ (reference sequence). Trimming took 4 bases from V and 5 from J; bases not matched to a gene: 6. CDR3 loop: CASSSRLAGGSETQYF. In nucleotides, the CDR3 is TGTGCCAGCAGCTCCCGACTAGCGGGGGGGTCGGAGACCCAGTACTTC.

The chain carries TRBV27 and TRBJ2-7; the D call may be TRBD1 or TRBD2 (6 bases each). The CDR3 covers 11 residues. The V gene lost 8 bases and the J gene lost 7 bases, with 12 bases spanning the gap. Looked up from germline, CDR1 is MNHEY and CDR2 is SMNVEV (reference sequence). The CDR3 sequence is CASGLGGEQYF. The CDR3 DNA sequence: TGTGCCAGCGGCCTAGGGGGGGAGCAGTACTTC.

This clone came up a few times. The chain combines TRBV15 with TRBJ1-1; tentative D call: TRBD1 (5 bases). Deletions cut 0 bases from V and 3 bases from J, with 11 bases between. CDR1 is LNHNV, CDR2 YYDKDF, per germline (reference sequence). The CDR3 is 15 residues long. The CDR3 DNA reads TGTGCCACCAGCAGAGAGGTTTCGGGGGACACTGAAGCTTTCTTT. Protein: CATSREVSGDTEAFF.

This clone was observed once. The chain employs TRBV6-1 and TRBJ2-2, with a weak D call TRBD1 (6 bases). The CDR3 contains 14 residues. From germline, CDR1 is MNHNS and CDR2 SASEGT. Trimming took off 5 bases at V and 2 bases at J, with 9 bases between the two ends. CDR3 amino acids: CASSTRGNTGELFF. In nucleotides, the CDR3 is TGTGCCAGCAGTACCAGGGGAAACACCGGGGAGCTGTTTTTT.

The CDR3 nucleotides are TGTGCCTGGAGTGCAGGGACAGCCTACGAGCAGTACTTC. It specifies CAWSAGTAYEQYF. This rearrangement joins TRBV30 to TRBJ2-7; TRBD1 matches at 7 bases. The germline V gene encodes CDR1 GTSNPN and CDR2 SVGIG (reference sequence). Trimming cost V 1 base and J 2 bases; bases outside gene matches: 2. The CDR3 has 13 residues.

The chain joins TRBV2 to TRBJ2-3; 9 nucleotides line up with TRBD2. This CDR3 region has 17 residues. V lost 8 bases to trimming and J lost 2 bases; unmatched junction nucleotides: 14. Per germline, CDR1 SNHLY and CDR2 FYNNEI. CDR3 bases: TGTGCCAGCCAGGCCCAGCCCGGACTAGCGCCCACAGATACGCAGTATTTT. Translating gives CASQAQPGLAPTDTQYF.

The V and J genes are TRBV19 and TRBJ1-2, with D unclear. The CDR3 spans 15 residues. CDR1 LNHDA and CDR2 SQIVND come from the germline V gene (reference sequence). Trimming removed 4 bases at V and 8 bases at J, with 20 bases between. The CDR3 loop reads CASSTSIIWRLGYTF. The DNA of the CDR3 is TGTGCCAGTAGTACATCGATTATTTGGCGGTTGGGCTACACCTTC.

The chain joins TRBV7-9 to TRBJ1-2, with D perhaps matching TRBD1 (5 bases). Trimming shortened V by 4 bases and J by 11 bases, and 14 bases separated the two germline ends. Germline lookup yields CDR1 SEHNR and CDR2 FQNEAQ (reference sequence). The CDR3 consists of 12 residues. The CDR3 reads CASSSQDGHYTF. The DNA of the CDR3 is TGTGCCAGCAGCTCGCAAGACGGACATTACACCTTC.

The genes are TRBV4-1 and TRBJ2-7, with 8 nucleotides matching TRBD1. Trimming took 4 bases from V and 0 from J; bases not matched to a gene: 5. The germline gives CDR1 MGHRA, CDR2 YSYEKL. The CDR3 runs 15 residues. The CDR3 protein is CASSPSTGGSYEQYF. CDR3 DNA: TGCGCCAGCAGCCCCTCAACAGGGGGCTCCTACGAGCAGTACTTC.

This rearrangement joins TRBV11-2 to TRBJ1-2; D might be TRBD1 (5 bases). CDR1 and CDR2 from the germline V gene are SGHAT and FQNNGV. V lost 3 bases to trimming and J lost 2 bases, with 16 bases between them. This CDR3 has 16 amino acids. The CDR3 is CASSFNRDFRNYGYTF. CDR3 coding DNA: TGTGCCAGCAGCTTTAACCGGGACTTTAGAAACTATGGCTACACCTTC. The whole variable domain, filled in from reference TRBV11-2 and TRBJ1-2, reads EAGVAQSPRYKIIEKRQSVAFWCNPISGHATLYWYQQILGQGPKLLIQFQNNGVVDDSQLPKDRFSAERLKGVDSTLKIQPAKLEDSAVYLCASSFNRDFRNYGYTFGSGTRLTVV.

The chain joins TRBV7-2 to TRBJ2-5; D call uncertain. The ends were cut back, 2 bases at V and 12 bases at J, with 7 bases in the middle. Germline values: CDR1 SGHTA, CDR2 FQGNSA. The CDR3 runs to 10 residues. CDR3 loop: CASSLRPEYF. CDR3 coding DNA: TGTGCCAGCAGCTTAAGGCCTGAGTACTTC.

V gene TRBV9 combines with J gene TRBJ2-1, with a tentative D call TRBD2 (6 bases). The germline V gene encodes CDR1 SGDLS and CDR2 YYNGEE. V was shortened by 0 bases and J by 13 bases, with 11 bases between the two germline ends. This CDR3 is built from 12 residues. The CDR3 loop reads CASSVDAGTQFF. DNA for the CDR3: TGTGCCAGCAGCGTAGATGCGGGGACCCAGTTCTTC.